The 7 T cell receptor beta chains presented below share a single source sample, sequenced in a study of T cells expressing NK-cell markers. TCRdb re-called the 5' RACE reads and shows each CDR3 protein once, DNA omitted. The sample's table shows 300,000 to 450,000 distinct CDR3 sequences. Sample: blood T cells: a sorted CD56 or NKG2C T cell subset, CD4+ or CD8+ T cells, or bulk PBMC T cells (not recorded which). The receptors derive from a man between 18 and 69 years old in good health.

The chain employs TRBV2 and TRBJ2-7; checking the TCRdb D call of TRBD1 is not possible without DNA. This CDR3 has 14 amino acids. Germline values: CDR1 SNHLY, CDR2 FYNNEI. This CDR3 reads CASRGGQAQREQYF.

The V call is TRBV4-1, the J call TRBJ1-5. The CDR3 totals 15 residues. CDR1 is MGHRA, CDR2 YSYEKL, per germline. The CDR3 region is CASSQDGEGREPQHF.

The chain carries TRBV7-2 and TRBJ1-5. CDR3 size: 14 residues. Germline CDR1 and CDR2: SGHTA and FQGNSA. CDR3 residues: CASSLSSFNQPQHF.

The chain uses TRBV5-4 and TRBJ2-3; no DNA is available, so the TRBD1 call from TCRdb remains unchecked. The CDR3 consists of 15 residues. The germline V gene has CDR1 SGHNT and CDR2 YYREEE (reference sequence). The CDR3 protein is CASSTRGMSTDTQYF. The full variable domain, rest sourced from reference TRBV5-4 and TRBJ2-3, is ETGVTQSPTHLIKTRGQQVTLRCSSQSGHNTVSWYQQALGQGPQFIFQYYREEENGRGNFPPRFSGLQFPNYSSELNVNALELDDSALYLCASSTRGMSTDTQYFGPGTRLTVL.

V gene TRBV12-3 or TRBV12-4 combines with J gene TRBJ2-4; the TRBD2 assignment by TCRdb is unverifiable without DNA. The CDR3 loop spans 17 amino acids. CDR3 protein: CASSPDLALGAKNIQYF.

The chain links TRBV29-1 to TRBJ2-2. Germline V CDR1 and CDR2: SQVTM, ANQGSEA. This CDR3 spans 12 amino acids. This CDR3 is CSVRPNTGELFF.

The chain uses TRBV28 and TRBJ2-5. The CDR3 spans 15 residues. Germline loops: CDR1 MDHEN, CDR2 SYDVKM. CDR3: CASSLGGNLQETQYF.